The T cell receptor (beta chain) under discussion was sequenced for a study of immune characterization of retroperitoneal liposarcoma. This clonotype was counted ten times or more. TCRdb re-called the PCR reads with MiXCR, one entry per CDR3 protein. The sample contains around 10,000 distinct CDR3 sequences, about 27% of which appear only once. The sequence came from a male donor with retroperitoneal liposarcoma. Input material: tumor tissue.

The CDR3 region is CASSIRQSDTQYF. For the CDR3, the DNA is TGTGCCAGCAGTATCCGACAGTCAGATACGCAGTATTTT. V and J are TRBV6-1 and TRBJ2-3; D perhaps matches TRBD1 (5 bases). Germline-derived CDR1 and CDR2 are MNHNS and SASEGT. This CDR3 comprises 13 residues. Trimming stripped 5 bases from V and 4 bases from J, with 10 bases between.